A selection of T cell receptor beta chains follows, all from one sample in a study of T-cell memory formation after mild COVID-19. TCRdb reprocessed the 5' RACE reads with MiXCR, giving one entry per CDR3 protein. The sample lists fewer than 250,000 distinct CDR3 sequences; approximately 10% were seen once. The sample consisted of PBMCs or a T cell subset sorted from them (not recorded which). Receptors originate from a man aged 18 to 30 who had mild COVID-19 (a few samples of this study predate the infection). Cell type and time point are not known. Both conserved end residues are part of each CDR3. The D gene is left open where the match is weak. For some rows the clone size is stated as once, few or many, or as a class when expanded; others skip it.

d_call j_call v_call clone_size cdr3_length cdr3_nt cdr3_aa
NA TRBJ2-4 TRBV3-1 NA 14 TGTGCCAGCAGCCAAAGTGAGCTGGGCAACATTCAGTACTTC CASSQSELGNIQYF
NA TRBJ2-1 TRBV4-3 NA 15 TGCGCCAGCAGCCAAGACCGACAGCCCTACAATGAGCAGTTCTTC CASSQDRQPYNEQFF
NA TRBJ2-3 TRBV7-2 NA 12 TGTGCCAGCAGCTTGCGTTGGGATACGCAGTATTTT CASSLRWDTQYF
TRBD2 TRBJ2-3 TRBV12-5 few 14 TGTGCTAGTGCCCGGCAGGGAGGGACAGATACGCAGTATTTT CASARQGGTDTQYF
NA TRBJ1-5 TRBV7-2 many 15 TGTGCCAGCAGCTTACAGTCTCTTAGCAATCAGCCCCAGCATTTT CASSLQSLSNQPQHF
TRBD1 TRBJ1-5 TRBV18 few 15 TGTGCCAGCTCACTTGAAAACAGGGGGCAACAGCCCCAGCATTTT CASSLENRGQQPQHF
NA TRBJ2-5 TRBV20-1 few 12 TGCAGTGCTAGTTCGGGGCGCGAGACCCAGTACTTC CSASSGRETQYF
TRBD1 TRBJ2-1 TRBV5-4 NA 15 TGTGCCAGCAGCCCGGCCCCGACAGGGGGAAATGAGCAGTTCTTC CASSPAPTGGNEQFF
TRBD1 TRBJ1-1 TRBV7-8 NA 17 TGTGCCAGCAGCTTAGTAGTAGGACAGGTCGGTGGCACTGAAGCTTTCTTT CASSLVVGQVGGTEAFF
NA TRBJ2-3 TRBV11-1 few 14 TGTGCCAGCAGTCGGACACGGCGCACAGATACGCAGTATTTT CASSRTRRTDTQYF
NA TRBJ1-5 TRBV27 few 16 TGTGCCAGCAGTTTACGAGGGGGATATAGCAATCAGCCCCAGCATTTT CASSLRGGYSNQPQHF
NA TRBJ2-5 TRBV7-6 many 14 TGTGCCAGCAGCTTAGGCAGCAACCAAGAGACCCAGTACTTC CASSLGSNQETQYF
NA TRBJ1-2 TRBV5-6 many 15 TGTGCCAGCAGTCTGAGGGGGGTTGGAAGCTATGGCTACACCTTC CASSLRGVGSYGYTF
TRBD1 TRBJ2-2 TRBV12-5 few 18 TGTGCTAGTGGTTTGGTACGAGTAACAGGGGGCTGGACCGGGGAGCTGTTTTTT CASGLVRVTGGWTGELFF
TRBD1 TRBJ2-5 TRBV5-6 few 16 TGTGCCAGCAGCTTGTATTCGGGACAGGGGCAAGAGACCCAGTACTTC CASSLYSGQGQETQYF
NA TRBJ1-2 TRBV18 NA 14 TGTGCCAGCTCACCAGCTGCAGGGAGCTATGGCTACACCTTC CASSPAAGSYGYTF
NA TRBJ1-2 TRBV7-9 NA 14 TGTGCCAGCAGTCGTACCCCGGTTGACTATGGCTACACCTTC CASSRTPVDYGYTF
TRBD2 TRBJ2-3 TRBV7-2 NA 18 TGTGCCAGCAGCTTAGTGCCTAGCGGGGGGGCCTTCACAGATACGCAGTATTTT CASSLVPSGGAFTDTQYF
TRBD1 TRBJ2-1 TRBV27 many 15 TGTGCCAGCAGGCTACCGGGACAGGGGAATAATGAGCAGTTCTTC CASRLPGQGNNEQFF
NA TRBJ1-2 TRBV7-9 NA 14 TGTGCCAGCAGCTTGAGCAGGATAAACTATGGCTACACCTTC CASSLSRINYGYTF
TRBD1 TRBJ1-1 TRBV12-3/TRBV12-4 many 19 TGTGCCAGCAGTTCACAACCTAGGGGGCTCCGGACTATGAACACTGAAGCTTTCTTT CASSSQPRGLRTMNTEAFF
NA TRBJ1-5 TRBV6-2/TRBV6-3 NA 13 TGTGCCAGCAGTTATTCGGGTTTCCAGCCCCAGCATTTT CASSYSGFQPQHF
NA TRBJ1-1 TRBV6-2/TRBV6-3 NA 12 TGTGCCAGCAGTCCACAGGGAACTGAAGCTTTCTTT CASSPQGTEAFF
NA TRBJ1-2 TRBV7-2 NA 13 TGTGCCAGCAGCCCCCGGCGGGGCGATGGCTACACCTTC CASSPRRGDGYTF